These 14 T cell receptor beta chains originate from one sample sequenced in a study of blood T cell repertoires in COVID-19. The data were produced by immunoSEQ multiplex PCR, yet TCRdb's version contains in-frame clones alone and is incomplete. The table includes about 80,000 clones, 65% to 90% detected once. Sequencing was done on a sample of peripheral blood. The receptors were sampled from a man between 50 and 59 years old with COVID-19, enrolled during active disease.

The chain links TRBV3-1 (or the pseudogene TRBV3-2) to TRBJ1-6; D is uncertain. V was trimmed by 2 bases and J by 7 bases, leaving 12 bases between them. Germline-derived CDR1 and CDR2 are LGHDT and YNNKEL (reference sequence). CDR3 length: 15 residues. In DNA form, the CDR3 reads TGTGCCAGCAGCCAAAGTAACAGCAACAATTCACCCCTCCACTTT. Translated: CASSQSNSNNSPLHF.

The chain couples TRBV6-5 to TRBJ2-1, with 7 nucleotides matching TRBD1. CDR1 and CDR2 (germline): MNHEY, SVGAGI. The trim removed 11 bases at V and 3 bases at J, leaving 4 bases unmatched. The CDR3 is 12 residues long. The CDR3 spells CACGQVYNEQFF. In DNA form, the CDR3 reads TGTGCCTGCGGACAGGTCTACAATGAGCAGTTCTTC.

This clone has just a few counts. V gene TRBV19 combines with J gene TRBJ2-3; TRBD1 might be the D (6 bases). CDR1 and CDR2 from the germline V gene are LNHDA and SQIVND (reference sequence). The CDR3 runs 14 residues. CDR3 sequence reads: CATGHREWRDTQYF. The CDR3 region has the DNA TGTGCTACGGGGCACAGGGAGTGGAGAGATACGCAGTATTTT.

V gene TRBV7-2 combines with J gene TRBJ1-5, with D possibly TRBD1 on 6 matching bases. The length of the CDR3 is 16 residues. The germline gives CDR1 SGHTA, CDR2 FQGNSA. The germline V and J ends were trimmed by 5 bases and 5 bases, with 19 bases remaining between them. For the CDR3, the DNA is TGTGCCAGCAGCCCTCCCCCGCAGGGGTCGTATCAGCCCCAGCATTTT. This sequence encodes CASSPPPQGSYQPQHF. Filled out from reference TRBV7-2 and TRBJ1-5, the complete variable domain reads GAGVSQSPSNKVTEKGKDVELRCDPISGHTALYWYRQSLGQGLEFLIYFQGNSAPDKSGLPSDRFSAERTGGSVSTLTIQRTQQEDSAVYLCASSPPPQGSYQPQHFGDGTRLSIL.

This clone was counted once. In DNA, the CDR3 is TGTGCCAGCAGCTTAGGGTCGGGAGGGCCGGATACGCAGTATTTT. This codes for CASSLGSGGPDTQYF. V gene TRBV7-6 combines with J gene TRBJ2-3, with 8 bases aligning to TRBD2. The CDR3 contains 15 residues. Germline V gives CDR1 SGHVS, CDR2 FNYEAQ. Trimming took 1 base from V and 6 from J; bases not matched to a gene: 6.

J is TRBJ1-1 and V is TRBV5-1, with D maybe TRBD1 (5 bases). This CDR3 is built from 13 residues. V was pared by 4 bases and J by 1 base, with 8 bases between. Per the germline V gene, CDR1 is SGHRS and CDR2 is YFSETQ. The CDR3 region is CASSLQGNTEAFF. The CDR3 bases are TGCGCCAGCAGCCTCCAGGGGAACACTGAAGCTTTCTTT. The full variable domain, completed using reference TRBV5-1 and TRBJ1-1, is KAGVTQTPRYLIKTRGQQVTLSCSPISGHRSVSWYQQTPGQGLQFLFEYFSETQRNKGNFPGRFSGRQFSNSRSEMNVSTLELGDSALYLCASSLQGNTEAFFGQGTRLTVV.

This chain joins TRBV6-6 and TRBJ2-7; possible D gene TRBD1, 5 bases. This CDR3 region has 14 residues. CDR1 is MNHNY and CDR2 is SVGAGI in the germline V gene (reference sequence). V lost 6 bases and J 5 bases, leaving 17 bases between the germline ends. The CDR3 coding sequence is TGTGCCAGCAGCGAAAGACAGTGGGGCCACGAGCAGTACTTC. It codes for CASSERQWGHEQYF.

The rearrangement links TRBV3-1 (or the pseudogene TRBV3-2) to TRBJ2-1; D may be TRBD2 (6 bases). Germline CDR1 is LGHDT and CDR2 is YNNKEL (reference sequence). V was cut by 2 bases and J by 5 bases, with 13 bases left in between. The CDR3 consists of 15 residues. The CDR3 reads CASSQRESYHNEQFF. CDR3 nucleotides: TGTGCCAGCAGCCAACGGGAGTCCTACCACAATGAGCAGTTCTTC.

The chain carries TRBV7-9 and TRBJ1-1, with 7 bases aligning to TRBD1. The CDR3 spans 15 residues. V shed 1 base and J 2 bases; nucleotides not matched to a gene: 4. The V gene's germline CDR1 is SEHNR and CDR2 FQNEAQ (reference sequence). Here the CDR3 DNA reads TGTGCCAGCAGCTTAGGAGACAGGGCTAACACTGAAGCTTTCTTT. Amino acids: CASSLGDRANTEAFF.

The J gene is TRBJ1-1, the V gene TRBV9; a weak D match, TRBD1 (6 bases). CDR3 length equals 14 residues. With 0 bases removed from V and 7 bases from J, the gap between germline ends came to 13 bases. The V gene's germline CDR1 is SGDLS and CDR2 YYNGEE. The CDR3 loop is CASSVDRVLGEAFF. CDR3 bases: TGTGCCAGCAGCGTAGACAGGGTATTGGGTGAAGCTTTCTTT.

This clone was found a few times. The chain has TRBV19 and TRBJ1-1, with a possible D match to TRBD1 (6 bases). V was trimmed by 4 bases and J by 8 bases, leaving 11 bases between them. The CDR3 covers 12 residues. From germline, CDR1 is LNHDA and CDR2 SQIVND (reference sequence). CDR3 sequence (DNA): TGTGCCAGTAGTACCAGGACAGCCGAAGCTTTCTTT. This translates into CASSTRTAEAFF.

DNA for the CDR3: TGTGCCAGCAGCTTAACTACCGGGGAGCTGTTTTTT. This codes for CASSLTTGELFF. This chain connects TRBV11-1 to TRBJ2-2; D is undetermined. Trimming took off 2 bases at V and 5 bases at J, with 3 bases between the two ends. The length of the CDR3 is 12 residues. Looked up from germline, CDR1 is SGHAT and CDR2 is FQDESV (reference sequence).

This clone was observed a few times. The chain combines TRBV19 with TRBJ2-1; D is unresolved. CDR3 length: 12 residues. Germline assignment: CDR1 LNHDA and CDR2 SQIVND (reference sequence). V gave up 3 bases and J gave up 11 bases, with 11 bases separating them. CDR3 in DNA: TGTGCCAGTAGTATCTTGGCCCAAAAGCAGTTCTTC. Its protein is CASSILAQKQFF. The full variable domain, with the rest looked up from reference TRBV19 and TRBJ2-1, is DGGITQSPKYLFRKEGQNVTLSCEQNLNHDAMYWYRQDPGQGLRLIYYSQIVNDFQKGDIAEGYSVSREKKESFPLTVTSAQKNPTAFYLCASSILAQKQFFGPGTRLTVL.

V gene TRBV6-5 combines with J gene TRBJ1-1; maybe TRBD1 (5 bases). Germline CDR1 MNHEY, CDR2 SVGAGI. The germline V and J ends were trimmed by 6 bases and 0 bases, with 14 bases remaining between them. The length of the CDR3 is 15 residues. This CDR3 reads CASRQQVWVNTEAFF. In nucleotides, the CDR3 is TGTGCCAGCAGACAACAGGTCTGGGTGAACACTGAAGCTTTCTTT.